This entry describes one TCR beta chain. Its antigen is still unknown. The sample originates from a study of cytomegalovirus exposure and HLA in healthy donors. CDR1 and CDR2 from the germline V gene are SQVTM and ANQGSEA. V lost 7 bases to trimming and J lost 4 bases; unmatched junction nucleotides: 5. CDR3 length: 12 amino acids. Overall study results and limits: There were fewer than 200 TCR beta chains listed as cytomegalovirus-associated. Among the CMV-associated chains, three were confirmed in vitro as specific for CMV antigens.

In the PCR, 60 Vbeta and 13 Jbeta primers were used. Clones were read by immunoSEQ multiplex PCR, and TCRdb kept only the in-frame ones, dropping some. The data show 140,000 to 150,000 clones, over 60% seen once. Sequenced material: PBMCs. The receptor was derived from a woman in her thirties or forties in good health and CMV-seronegative. The chain couples TRBV29-1 to TRBJ2-5; 8 bases fit TRBD1. CDR3 nucleotide sequence: TGCAGCGGACGACAGGGGTTAGAGACCCAGTACTTC. Amino acid sequence: CSGRQGLETQYF.